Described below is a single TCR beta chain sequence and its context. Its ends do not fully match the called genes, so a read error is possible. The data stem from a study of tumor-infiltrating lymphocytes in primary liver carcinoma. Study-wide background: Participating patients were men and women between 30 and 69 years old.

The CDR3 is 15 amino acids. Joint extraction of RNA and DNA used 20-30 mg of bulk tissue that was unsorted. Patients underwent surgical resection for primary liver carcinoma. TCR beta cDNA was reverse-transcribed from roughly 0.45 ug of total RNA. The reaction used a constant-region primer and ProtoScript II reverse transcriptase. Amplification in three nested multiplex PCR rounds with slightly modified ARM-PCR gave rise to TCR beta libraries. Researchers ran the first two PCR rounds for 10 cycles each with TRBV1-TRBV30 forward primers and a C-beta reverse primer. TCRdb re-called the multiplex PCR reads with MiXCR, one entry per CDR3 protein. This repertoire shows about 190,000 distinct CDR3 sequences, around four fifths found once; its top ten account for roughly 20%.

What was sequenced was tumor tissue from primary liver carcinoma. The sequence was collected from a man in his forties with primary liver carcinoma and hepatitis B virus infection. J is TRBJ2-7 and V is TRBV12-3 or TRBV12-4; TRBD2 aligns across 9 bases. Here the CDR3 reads CTSSLLAGPSYEKYF. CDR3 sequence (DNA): TGTACCAGTAGTCTGCTAGCGGGACCATCCTACGAGAAGTACTTC.